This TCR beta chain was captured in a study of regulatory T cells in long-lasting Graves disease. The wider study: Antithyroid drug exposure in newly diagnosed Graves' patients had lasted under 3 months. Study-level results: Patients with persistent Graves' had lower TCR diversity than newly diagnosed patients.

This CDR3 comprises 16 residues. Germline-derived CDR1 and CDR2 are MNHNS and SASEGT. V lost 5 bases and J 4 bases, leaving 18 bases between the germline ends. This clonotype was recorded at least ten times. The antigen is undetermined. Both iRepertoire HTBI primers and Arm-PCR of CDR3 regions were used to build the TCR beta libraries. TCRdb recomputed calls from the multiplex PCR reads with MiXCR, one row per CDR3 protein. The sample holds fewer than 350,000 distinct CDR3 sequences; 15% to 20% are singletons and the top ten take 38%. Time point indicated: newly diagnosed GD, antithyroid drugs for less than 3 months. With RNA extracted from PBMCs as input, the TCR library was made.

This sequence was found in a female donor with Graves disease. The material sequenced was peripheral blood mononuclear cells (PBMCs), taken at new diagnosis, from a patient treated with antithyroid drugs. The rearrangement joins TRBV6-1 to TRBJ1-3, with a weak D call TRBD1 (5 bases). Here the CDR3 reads CASSRYKGAAGNTIYF. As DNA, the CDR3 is TGTGCCAGCAGTCGATACAAAGGGGCTGCCGGAAACACCATATATTTT.